This T cell receptor (beta chain) comes out of a study of CD8 T cells in ankylosing spondylitis. Quantitative 5'-RACE with molecular barcodes generated TCR beta libraries. TCRdb ran MiXCR on the 5' RACE reads and lists one entry per CDR3 protein. The sample includes 380,000 or so distinct CDR3 sequences, approximately 22% of them seen just once. Trimming cost V 5 bases and J 2 bases; bases outside gene matches: 6. CDR3 size: 15 residues. The V gene's germline CDR1 is SEHNR and CDR2 FQNEAQ (reference sequence). On this clonotype: The antigen remains undetermined.

Study results and limitations: In synovial fluid and blood from reactive arthritis, some motif variants were previously reported. Clones linked to disease were reported to show significant enrichment in matched ankylosing spondylitis synovial fluid. Disease-linked clones bore a CD8+ phenotype and were relatively rare in peripheral blood.

The sequence was collected from a male donor with ankylosing spondylitis or in good health (not recorded which). Sequencing input: blood, either unsorted or a sorted T cell fraction (not recorded which). This chain links TRBV7-9 with TRBJ2-5; 9 nucleotides align to TRBD1. Here the CDR3 reads CASSQGQGKQETQYF. DNA of the CDR3: TGTGCCAGCAGCCAAGGACAGGGGAAGCAAGAGACCCAGTACTTC.